Given below is one T cell receptor beta chain in context. Trimming pared 2 bases from V and 4 bases from J, leaving 8 bases between. CDR3 size: 13 residues. Germline V gene sequence: CDR1 MGHRA, CDR2 YSYEKL. Enrollment of patients from Seattle took place during active infection, with longitudinal follow-up. These data originate in a study of blood T cell repertoires in COVID-19. Study-wide context: The analysed material was cDNA or gDNA that came from T cells, B-cell-depleted T cells, or PBMCs.

Under the authors' procedure: Amplification of reference gene primers was used by the study to estimate nucleated cell counts. Repertoires were generated with immunoSEQ multiplex PCR, while TCRdb's copy carries only in-frame clones and drops some. The V and J calls and clone size were taken over from that table, and D and trimming were inferred from the DNA. The sample yields fewer than 450,000 clones, 85% to 90% seen once. Input material: peripheral blood. This clonotype was sampled from a woman aged 65 to 85 with COVID-19, enrolled during active disease. The chain is built from TRBV4-1 and TRBJ1-2, with D possibly matching TRBD1 (5 bases). The CDR3 spells CASSQRGFYGYTF. CDR3 DNA: TGCGCCAGCAGCCAAAGGGGATTCTATGGCTACACCTTC.